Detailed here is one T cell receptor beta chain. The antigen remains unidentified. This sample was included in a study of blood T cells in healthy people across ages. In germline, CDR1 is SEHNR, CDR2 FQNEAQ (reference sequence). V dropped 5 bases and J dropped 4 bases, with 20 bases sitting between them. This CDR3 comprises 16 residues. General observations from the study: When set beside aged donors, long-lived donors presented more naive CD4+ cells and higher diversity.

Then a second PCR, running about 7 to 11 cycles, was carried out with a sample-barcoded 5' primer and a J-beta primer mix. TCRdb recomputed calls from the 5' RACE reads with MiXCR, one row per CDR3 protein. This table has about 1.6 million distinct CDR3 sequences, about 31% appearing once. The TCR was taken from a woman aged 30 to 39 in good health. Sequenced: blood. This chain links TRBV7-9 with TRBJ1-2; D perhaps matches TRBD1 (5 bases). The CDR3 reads CASSPAPRDRFYGYTF. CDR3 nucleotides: TGTGCCAGCAGCCCGGCACCACGGGACCGATTCTATGGCTACACCTTC. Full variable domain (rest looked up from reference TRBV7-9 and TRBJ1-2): DTGVSQNPRHKITKRGQNVTFRCDPISEHNRLYWYRQTLGQGPEFLTYFQNEAQLEKSRLLSDRFSAERPKGSFSTLEIQRTEQGDSAMYLCASSPAPRDRFYGYTFGSGTRLTVV.